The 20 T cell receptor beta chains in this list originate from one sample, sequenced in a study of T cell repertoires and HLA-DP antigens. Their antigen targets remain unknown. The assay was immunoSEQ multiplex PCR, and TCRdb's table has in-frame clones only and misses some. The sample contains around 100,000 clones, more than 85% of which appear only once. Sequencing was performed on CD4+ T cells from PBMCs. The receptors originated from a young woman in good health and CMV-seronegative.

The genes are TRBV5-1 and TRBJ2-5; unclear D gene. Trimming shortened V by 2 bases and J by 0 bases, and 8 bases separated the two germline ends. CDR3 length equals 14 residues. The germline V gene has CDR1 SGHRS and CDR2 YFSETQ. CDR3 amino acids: CASSLLRYQETQYF. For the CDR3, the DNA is TGCGCCAGCAGCTTACTTAGGTACCAAGAGACCCAGTACTTC.

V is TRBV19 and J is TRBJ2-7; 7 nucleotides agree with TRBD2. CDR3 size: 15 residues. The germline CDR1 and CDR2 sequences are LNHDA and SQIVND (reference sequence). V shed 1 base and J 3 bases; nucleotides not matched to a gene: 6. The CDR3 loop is CASSIASGVNYEQYF. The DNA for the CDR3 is TGTGCCAGTAGTATAGCGAGCGGGGTTAACTACGAGCAGTACTTC.

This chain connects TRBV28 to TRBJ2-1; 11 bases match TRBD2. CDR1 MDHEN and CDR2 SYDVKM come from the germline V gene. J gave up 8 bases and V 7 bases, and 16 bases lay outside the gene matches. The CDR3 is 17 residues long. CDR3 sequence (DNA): TGTGCCAGCAAGGGGGCTAGCGGGGGGTACCCCTCGGATGAGCAGTTCTTC. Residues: CASKGASGGYPSDEQFF.

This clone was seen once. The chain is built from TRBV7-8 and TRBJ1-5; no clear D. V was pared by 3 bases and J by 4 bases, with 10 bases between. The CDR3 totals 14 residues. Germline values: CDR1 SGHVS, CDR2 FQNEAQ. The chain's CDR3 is CASSLLWKNQPQHF. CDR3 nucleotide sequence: TGTGCCAGCAGCTTGCTCTGGAAAAATCAGCCCCAGCATTTT. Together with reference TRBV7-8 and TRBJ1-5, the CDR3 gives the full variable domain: GAGVSQSPRYKVAKRGQDVALRCDPISGHVSLFWYQQALGQGPEFLTYFQNEAQLDKSGLPSDRFFAERPEGSVSTLKIQRTQQEDSAVYLCASSLLWKNQPQHFGDGTRLSIL.

In DNA, the CDR3 is TGTGCCAGCAGCCATGCCAGAGACAGGGACGGCTACACCTTC. Encoded protein: CASSHARDRDGYTF. The chain uses TRBV5-8 and TRBJ1-2, with 7 positions matching TRBD1. The CDR3 totals 14 residues. Germline V CDR1 and CDR2: SGHTS, YDEGEE. V dropped 4 bases and J dropped 8; count of bases not matched to a gene: 11.

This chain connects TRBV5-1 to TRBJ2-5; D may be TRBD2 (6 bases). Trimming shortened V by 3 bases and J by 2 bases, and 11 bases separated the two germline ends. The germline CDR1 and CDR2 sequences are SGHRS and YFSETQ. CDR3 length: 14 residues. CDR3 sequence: CASSSGTDQETQYF. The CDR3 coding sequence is TGCGCCAGCAGCTCCGGGACTGATCAAGAGACCCAGTACTTC.

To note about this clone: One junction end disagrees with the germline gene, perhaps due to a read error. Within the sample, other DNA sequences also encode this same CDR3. The CDR3 here is CASSTPGTASNYGYTF. The CDR3 DNA sequence: TGCGCCAGTAGTACCCCGGGGACAGCGTCCAACTATGGCTACACCTTC. The rearrangement uses TRBV19 and TRBJ1-2; 7 bases are shared with TRBD1. Germline V gene lookup returns CDR1 LNHDA and CDR2 SQIVND (reference sequence). This CDR3 contains 16 residues. Full variable domain (outside the CDR3, taken from reference TRBV19 and TRBJ1-2): DGGITQSPKYLFRKEGQNVTLSCEQNLNHDAMYWYRQDPGQGLRLIYYSQIVNDFQKGDIAEGYSVSREKKESFPLTVTSAQKNPTAFYLCASSTPGTASNYGYTFGSGTRLTVV.

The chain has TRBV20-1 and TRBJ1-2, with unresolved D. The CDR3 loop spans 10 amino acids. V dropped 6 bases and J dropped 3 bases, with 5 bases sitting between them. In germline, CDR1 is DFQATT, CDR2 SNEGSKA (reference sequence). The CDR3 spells CSAAHYGYTF. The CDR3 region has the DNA TGCAGTGCAGCTCACTATGGCTACACCTTC.

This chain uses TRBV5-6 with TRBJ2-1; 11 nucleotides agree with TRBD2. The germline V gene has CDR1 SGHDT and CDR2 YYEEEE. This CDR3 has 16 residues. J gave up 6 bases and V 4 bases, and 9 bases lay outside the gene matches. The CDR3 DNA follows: TGTGCCAGCAGCCGCTCGGGTAGCGGGGGGGCCAATGAGCAGTTCTTC. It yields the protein CASSRSGSGGANEQFF. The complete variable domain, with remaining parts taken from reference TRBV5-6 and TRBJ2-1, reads DAGVTQSPTHLIKTRGQQVTLRCSPKSGHDTVSWYQQALGQGPQFIFQYYEEEERQRGNFPDRFSGHQFPNYSSELNVNALLLGDSALYLCASSRSGSGGANEQFFGPGTRLTVL.

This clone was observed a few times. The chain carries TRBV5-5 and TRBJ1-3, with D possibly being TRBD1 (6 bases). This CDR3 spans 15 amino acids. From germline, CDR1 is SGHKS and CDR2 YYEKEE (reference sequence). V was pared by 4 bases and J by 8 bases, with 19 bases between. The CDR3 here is CASSPQGPQWDTIYF. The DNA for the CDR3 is TGTGCCAGCAGCCCACAGGGCCCTCAGTGGGACACCATATATTTT.

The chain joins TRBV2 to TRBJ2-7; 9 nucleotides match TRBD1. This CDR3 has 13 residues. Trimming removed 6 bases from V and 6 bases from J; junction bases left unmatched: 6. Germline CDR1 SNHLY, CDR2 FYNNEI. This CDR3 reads CASSRTGQGEQYV. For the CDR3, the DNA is TGTGCCAGCAGCCGCACGGGACAGGGCGAGCAGTACGTC.

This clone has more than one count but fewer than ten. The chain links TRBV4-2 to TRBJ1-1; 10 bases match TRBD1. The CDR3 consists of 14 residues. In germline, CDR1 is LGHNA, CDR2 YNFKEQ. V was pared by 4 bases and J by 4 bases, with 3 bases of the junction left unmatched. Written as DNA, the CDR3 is TGTGCCAGCAGCCTCCGGACAGGGGGCACTGAAGCTTTCTTT. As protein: CASSLRTGGTEAFF.

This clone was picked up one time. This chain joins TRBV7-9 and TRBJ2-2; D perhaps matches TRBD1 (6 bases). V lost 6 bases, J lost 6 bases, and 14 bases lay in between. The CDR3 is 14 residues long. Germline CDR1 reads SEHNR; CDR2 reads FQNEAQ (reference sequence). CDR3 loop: CASRQGLEPGELFF. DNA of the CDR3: TGTGCCAGCAGACAGGGATTAGAACCCGGGGAGCTGTTTTTT.

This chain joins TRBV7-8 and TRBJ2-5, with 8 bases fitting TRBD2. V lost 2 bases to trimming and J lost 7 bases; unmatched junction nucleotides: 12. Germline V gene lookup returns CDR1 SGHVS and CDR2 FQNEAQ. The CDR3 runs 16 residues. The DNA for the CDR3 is TGTGCCAGCAGCTTAACCTCTTCCAGCGGGGGTAGGACCCAGTACTTC. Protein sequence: CASSLTSSSGGRTQYF.

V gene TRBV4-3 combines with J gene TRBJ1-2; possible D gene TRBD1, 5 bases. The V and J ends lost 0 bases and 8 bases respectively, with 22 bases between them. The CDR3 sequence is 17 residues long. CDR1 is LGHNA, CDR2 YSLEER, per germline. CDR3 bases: TGCGCCAGCAGCCAAGATGTAGGGGTGCAGGAACGGAAAGGCTACACCTTC. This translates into CASSQDVGVQERKGYTF.

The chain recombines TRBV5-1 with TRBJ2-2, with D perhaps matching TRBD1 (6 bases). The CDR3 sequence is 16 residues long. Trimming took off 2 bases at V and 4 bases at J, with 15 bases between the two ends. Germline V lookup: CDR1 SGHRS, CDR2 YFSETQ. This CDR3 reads CASSFEGQMPTGELFF. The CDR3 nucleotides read TGCGCCAGCAGCTTCGAAGGACAGATGCCCACCGGGGAGCTGTTTTTT.

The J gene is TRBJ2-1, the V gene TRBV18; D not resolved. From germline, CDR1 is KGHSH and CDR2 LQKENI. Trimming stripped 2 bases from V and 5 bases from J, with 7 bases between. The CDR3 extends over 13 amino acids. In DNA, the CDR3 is TGTGCCAGCTCACCAGGCCAGCACAATGAGCAGTTCTTC. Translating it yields CASSPGQHNEQFF.

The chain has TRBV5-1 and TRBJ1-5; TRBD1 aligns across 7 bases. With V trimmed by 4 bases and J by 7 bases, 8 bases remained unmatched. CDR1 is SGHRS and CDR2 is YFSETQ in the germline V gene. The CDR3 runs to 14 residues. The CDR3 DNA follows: TGCGCCAGCAGCCCGAACAGGGGCGGGCAGCCCCAGCATTTT. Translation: CASSPNRGGQPQHF.

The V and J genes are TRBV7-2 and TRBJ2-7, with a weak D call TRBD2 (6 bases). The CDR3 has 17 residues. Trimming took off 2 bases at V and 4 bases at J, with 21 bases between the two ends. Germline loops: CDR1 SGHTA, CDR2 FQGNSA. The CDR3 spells CASSLLGLGGSGYEQYF. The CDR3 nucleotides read TGTGCCAGCAGCTTATTGGGCCTTGGGGGGAGTGGTTACGAGCAGTACTTC.

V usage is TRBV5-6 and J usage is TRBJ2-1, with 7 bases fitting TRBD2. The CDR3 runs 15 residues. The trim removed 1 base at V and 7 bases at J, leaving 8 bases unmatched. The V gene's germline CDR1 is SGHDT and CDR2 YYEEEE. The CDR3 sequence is CASSLNPGLENEQFF. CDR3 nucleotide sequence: TGTGCCAGCAGCTTGAACCCAGGACTAGAAAATGAGCAGTTCTTC.